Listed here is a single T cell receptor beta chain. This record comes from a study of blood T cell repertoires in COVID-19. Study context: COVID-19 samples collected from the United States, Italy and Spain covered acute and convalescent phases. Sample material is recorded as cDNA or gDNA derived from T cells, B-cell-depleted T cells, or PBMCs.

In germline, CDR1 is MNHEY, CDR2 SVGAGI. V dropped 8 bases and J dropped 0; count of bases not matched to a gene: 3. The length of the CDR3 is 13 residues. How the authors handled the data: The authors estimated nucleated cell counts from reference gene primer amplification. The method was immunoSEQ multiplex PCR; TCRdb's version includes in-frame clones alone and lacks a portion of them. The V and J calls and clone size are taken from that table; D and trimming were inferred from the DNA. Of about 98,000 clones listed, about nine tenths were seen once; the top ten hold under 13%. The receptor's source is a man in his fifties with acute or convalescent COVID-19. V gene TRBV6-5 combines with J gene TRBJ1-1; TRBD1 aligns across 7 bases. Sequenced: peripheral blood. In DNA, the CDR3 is TGTGCCAGCCGGGGACAGTTGAACACTGAAGCTTTCTTT. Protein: CASRGQLNTEAFF.